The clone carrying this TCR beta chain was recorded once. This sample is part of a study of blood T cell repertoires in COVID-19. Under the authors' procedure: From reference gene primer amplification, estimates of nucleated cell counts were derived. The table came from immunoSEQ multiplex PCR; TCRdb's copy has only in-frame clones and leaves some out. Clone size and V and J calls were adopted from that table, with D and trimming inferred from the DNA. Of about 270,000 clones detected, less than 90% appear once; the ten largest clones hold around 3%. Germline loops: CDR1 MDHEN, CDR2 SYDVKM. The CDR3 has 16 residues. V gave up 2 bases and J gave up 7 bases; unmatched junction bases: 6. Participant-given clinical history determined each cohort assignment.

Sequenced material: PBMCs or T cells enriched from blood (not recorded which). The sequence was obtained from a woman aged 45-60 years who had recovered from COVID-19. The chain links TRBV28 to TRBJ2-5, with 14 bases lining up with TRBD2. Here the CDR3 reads CASSLTTSGRVVTQYF. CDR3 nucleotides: TGTGCCAGCAGTTTAACGACTAGCGGGAGGGTGGTGACCCAGTACTTC.